The 4 T cell receptor beta chains given below trace back to one sample, sequenced in a study of blood T cell repertoires in COVID-19. Clones were sequenced by immunoSEQ multiplex PCR, and TCRdb holds only the in-frame ones, with some missing. The data hold about 320,000 clones, with about 87% observed a single time. Sample: peripheral blood. The receptor set was obtained from a woman aged 30 to 39 with COVID-19, enrolled during active disease.

Sample share makes this clone medium-sized. Other DNA sequences of this sample code for an identical CDR3. The rearrangement joins TRBV19 to TRBJ1-1; D ambiguous. Trimming removed 3 bases at V and 1 base at J, with 6 bases between. The germline gives CDR1 LNHDA, CDR2 SQIVND (reference sequence). The CDR3 is made up of 13 amino acids. CDR3 sequence reads: CASSIGRNTEAFF. DNA for the CDR3: TGTGCCAGTAGTATTGGCAGGAACACTGAAGCTTTCTTT.

The V call is TRBV5-4, the J call TRBJ2-3; 11 bases are shared with TRBD2. V was pared by 4 bases and J by 6 bases, with 7 bases of the junction left unmatched. The CDR3 runs 15 residues. In germline, CDR1 is SGHNT, CDR2 YYREEE (reference sequence). CDR3 sequence reads: CASSLTSGGRDTQYF. CDR3 nucleotides: TGTGCCAGCAGCCTAACTAGCGGGGGCCGGGATACGCAGTATTTT.

V gene TRBV5-1 combines with J gene TRBJ1-1; 7 nucleotides line up with TRBD1. Germline-derived CDR1 and CDR2 are SGHRS and YFSETQ. The CDR3 is 13 amino acids. The V and J ends lost 5 bases and 5 bases, in that order; junction bases with no gene match: 6. The CDR3 DNA is TGCGCCAGCAGGACCTCAGGGGGTACTGAAGCTTTCTTT. The encoded protein is CASRTSGGTEAFF.

J is TRBJ1-2 and V is TRBV7-9, with a tentative D call TRBD1 (5 bases). Germline V gives CDR1 SEHNR, CDR2 FQNEAQ (reference sequence). This CDR3 region has 15 residues. V lost 10 bases and J lost 2, with 20 bases in between. In nucleotides, the CDR3 is TGTGCCATCATAGATCCGAGCAGGGCAAACTATGGCTACACCTTC. It is translated as CAIIDPSRANYGYTF.